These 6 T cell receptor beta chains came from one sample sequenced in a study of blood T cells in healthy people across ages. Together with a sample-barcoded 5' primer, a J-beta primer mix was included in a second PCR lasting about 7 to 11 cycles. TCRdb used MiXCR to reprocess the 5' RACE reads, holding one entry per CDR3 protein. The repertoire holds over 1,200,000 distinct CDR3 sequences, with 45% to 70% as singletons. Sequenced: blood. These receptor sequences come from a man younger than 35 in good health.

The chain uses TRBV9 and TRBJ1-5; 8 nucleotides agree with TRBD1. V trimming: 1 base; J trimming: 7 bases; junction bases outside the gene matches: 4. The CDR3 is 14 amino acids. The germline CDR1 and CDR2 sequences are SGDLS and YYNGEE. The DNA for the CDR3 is TGTGCCAGCAGCGTATCAGGGGGCCCCCAGCCCCAGCATTTT. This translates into CASSVSGGPQPQHF.

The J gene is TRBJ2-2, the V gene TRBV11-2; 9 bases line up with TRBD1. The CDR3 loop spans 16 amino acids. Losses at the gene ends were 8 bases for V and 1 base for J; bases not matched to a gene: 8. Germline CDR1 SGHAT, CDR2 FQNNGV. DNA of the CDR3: TGTGCCAGCCGAGTACCGGGACAGGGGAACACCGGGGAGCTGTTTTTT. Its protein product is CASRVPGQGNTGELFF.

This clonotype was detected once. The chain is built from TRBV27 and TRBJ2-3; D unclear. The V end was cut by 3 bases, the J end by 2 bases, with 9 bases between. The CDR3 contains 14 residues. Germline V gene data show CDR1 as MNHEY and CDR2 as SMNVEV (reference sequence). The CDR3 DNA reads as TGTGCCAGCAGTTTCTCGGCCGACACAGATACGCAGTATTTT. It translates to CASSFSADTDTQYF.

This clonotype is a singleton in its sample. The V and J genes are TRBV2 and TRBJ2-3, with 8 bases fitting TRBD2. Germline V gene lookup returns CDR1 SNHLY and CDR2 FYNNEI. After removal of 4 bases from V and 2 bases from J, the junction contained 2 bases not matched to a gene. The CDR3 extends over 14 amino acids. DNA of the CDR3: TGTGCCAGCAGTGCGGGGGGGGCCACAGATACGCAGTATTTT. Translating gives CASSAGGATDTQYF.

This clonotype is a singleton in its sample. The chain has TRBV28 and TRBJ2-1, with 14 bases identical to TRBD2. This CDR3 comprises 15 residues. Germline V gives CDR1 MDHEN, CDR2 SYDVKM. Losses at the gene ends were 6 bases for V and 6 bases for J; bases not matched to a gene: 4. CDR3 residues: CASRYGLAGGNEQFF. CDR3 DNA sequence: TGTGCCAGCAGATATGGACTAGCGGGAGGCAATGAGCAGTTCTTC.

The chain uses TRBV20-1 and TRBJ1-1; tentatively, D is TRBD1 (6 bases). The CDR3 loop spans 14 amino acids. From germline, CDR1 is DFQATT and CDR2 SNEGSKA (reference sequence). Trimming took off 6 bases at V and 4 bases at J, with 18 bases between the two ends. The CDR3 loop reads CSAERGAGGTEAFF. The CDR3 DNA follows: TGCAGTGCGGAGAGGGGGGCCGGGGGCACTGAAGCTTTCTTT.